The 10 T cell receptor beta chains given below trace back to one sample, sequenced in a study of blood T cells in healthy people across ages. For the second PCR, which ran for about 6 to 11 cycles, a sample-barcoded 5' primer and a J-beta primer mix were used. TCRdb processed the 5' RACE reads anew with MiXCR; each CDR3 protein has one entry. The data contain roughly 1,100,000 distinct CDR3 sequences, roughly a quarter of them singletons. This sample also appeared in a second study, on T cells of mothers and their children.

Sequences were obtained from blood. These receptors were taken from a girl aged 2 to 10 in good health.

This clonotype has more than one count but fewer than ten. The rearrangement joins TRBV7-2 to TRBJ2-1; D perhaps matches TRBD2 (6 bases). Trimming left V 1 base short and J 0 bases short, with 16 bases between. Germline V gene lookup returns CDR1 SGHTA and CDR2 FQGNSA. The CDR3 extends over 18 amino acids. Written as DNA, the CDR3 is TGTGCCAGCAGCTTAGGTTTTCGCGGGGTTAGCTCCTACAATGAGCAGTTCTTC. Its translation is CASSLGFRGVSSYNEQFF.

This clonotype has just a few counts. This chain links TRBV19 with TRBJ1-6, with a possible D match to TRBD1 (5 bases). V was pared by 3 bases and J by 7 bases, with 10 bases between. The CDR3 extends over 14 amino acids. Looked up from germline, CDR1 is LNHDA and CDR2 is SQIVND (reference sequence). The CDR3 nucleotides are TGTGCCAGTAGTATGGGGGAGTCCAATTCACCCCTCCACTTT. Amino acid sequence: CASSMGESNSPLHF.

The rearrangement links TRBV6-5 to TRBJ2-3, with TRBD1 as a possible D gene (6 bases). The CDR3 runs to 17 residues. Germline CDR1 MNHEY, CDR2 SVGAGI. The V end was cut by 2 bases, the J end by 4 bases, with 19 bases between. CDR3 nucleotide sequence: TGTGCCAGCAGTTACACCCTGGACAGCCCAAGGGCAGATACGCAGTATTTT. Its protein product is CASSYTLDSPRADTQYF.

The V and J genes are TRBV7-9 and TRBJ1-4, with TRBD1 as a possible D gene (5 bases). The CDR3 is 12 amino acids. Germline V gene data show CDR1 as SEHNR and CDR2 as FQNEAQ (reference sequence). Trimming took off 1 base at V and 12 bases at J, with 9 bases between the two ends. The CDR3 nucleotides are TGTGCCAGCAGCTTAGGCGGGGACCAACTGTTTTTT. This gives the protein CASSLGGDQLFF.

Of note for this clonotype: At one of its ends the junction is not consistent with the germline gene, which may arise from a read error. The chain is built from TRBV7-6 and TRBJ2-5; D is uncertain. The tail of the sequence fits TRBJ2-7 better, so the J call may be wrong. The CDR3 loop spans 12 amino acids. Germline loops: CDR1 SGHVS, CDR2 FNYEAQ. CDR3 nucleotide sequence: TGTGCCGGCAGCCCGACATTCTACGAGCAGTACTTC. Translated: CAGSPTFYEQYF.

The chain uses TRBV10-3 and TRBJ2-7, with 13 bases matching TRBD2. V was clipped by 5 bases and J by 3 bases; unmatched bases: 19. Germline CDR1 is ENHRY and CDR2 is SYGVKD. The CDR3 runs 20 residues. The DNA for the CDR3 is TGTGCCATCAGTAAGATCATGCCGGGACTAGCGGGAACGTCTATCTACGAGCAGTACTTC. It is translated as CAISKIMPGLAGTSIYEQYF.

This chain links TRBV29-1 with TRBJ2-5, with 7 nucleotides matching TRBD1. Germline CDR1 SQVTM, CDR2 ANQGSEA. The CDR3 is 12 amino acids. The junction had 7 bases not matched to a gene; V was cut back by 7 bases and J by 5 bases. The DNA of the CDR3 is TGCAGCGGCCAAACAGGGGTGGAGACCCAGTACTTC. This codes for CSGQTGVETQYF. Combining the CDR3 with reference TRBV29-1 and TRBJ2-5 gives the whole variable domain SAVISQKPSRDICQRGTSLTIQCQVDSQVTMMFWYRQQPGQSLTLIATANQGSEATYESGFVIDKFPISRPNLTFSTLTVSNMSPEDSSIYLCSGQTGVETQYFGPGTRLLVL.

This clonotype was observed a handful of times. The rearrangement uses TRBV13 and TRBJ2-5; 7 bases fit TRBD1. This CDR3 contains 16 residues. Germline V gene lookup returns CDR1 PRHDT and CDR2 FYEKMQ (reference sequence). V gave up 3 bases and J gave up 2 bases; unmatched junction bases: 9. The CDR3 region is CASSFRTGPNQETQYF. CDR3 coding DNA: TGTGCCAGCAGCTTCAGGACAGGACCTAATCAAGAGACCCAGTACTTC.

Written as DNA, the CDR3 is TGCGCCAGCAGCCAAAGCCCGGCGCCCTTAGCGGGCAACTTCAATGAGCAGTTCTTC. This codes for CASSQSPAPLAGNFNEQFF. The chain is built from TRBV4-1 and TRBJ2-1; 7 bases line up with TRBD2. CDR1 and CDR2 (germline): MGHRA, YSYEKL. The CDR3 has 19 residues. Unmatched junction bases numbered 19, after V lost 2 bases and J lost 6 bases.

In this sample, this clonotype turned up a few times. This chain connects TRBV29-1 to TRBJ2-5, with D perhaps TRBD2 (6 bases). The CDR3 is made up of 16 amino acids. The V end was cut by 4 bases, the J end by 2 bases, with 20 bases between. Germline CDR1 reads SQVTM; CDR2 reads ANQGSEA. The CDR3 loop is CSVVGGGISEQETQYF. Here the CDR3 DNA reads TGCAGCGTTGTAGGAGGCGGGATTTCAGAACAAGAGACCCAGTACTTC.